This T cell receptor (beta chain) originates from a study of T cells after yellow fever vaccination. Study outcomes and limitations: High-abundance clonotypes from the bulk population could contaminate FACS-sorted repertoires.

This CDR3 comprises 13 residues. In germline, CDR1 is SGHTA, CDR2 FQGTGA. One entry per CDR3 protein, called by TCRdb with MiXCR from the 5' RACE reads. The sample records 50,000 to 75,000 distinct CDR3 sequences, 5% to 6.5% being singletons. Concerning this clonotype itself: This may stem from a read error, because a much larger clone lies one nucleotide away.

The sequenced sample was PBMCs, either bulk or a sorted T-cell subset (CD4+, CD8+, memory, or dextramer-sorted; not recorded which), obtained on the day of the yellow fever booster vaccination. This TCR was sampled from a man younger than 35 who received the YFV17D yellow fever vaccine. V and J are TRBV7-3 and TRBJ2-3; no firm D call. In DNA form, the CDR3 reads TGTGCCAGCAGCCTCAACCATGGGGATACGAAGTATTTT. It yields the protein CASSLNHGDTKYF. The whole variable domain, remainder taken from reference TRBV7-3 and TRBJ2-3, is GAGVSQTPSNKVTEKGKYVELRCDPISGHTALYWYRQSLGQGPEFLIYFQGTGAADDSGLPNDRFFAVRPEGSVSTLKIQRTERGDSAVYLCASSLNHGDTKYFGPGTRLTVL.